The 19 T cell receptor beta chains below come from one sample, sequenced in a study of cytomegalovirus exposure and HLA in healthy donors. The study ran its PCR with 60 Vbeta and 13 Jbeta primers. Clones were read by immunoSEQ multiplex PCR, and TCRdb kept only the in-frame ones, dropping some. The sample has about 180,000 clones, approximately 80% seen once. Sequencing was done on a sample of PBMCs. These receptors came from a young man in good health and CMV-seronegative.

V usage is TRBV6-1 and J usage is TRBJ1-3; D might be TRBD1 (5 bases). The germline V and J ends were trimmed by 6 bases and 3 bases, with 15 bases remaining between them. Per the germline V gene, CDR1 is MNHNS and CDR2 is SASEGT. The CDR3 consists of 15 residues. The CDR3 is CASREPGRDGNTIYF. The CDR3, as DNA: TGTGCCAGCAGAGAACCGGGCAGGGATGGAAACACCATATATTTT.

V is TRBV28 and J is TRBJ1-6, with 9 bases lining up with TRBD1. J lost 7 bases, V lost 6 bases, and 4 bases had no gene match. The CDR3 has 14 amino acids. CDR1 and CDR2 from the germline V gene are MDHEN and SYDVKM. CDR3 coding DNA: TGTGCCAGCAGCGACAGGGGGATGAATTCACCCCTCCACTTT. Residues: CASSDRGMNSPLHF.

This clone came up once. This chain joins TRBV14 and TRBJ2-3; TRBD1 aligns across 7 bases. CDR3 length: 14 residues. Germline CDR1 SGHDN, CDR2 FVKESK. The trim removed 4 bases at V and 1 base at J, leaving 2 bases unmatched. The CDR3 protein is CASSLGQGTDTQYF. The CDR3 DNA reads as TGTGCCAGCAGCCTAGGACAGGGCACAGATACGCAGTATTTT.

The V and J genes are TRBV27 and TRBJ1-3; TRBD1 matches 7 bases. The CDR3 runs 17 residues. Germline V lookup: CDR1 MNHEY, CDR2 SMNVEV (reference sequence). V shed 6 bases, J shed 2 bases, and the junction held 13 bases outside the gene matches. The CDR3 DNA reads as TGTGCCAGCAGCCCCAACCGACAGGGTCGCCCTGGAAACACCATATATTTT. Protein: CASSPNRQGRPGNTIYF.

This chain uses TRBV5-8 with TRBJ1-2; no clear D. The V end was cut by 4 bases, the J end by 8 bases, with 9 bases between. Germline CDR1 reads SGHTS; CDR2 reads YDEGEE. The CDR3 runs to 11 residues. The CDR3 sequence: CASSHRHGYTF. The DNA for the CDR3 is TGTGCCAGCAGCCACAGACACGGCTACACCTTC.

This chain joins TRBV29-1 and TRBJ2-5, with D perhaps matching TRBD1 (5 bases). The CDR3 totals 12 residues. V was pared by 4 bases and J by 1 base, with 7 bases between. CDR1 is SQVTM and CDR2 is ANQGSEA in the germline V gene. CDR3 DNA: TGCAGCGTTGTCCAGGGCCAAGAGACCCAGTACTTC. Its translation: CSVVQGQETQYF.

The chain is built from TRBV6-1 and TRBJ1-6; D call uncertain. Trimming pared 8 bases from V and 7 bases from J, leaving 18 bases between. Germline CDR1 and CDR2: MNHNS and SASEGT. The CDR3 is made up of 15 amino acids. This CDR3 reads CASLDSRPGNSPLHF. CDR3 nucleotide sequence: TGTGCCAGCCTGGACTCCCGGCCTGGGAATTCACCCCTCCACTTT.

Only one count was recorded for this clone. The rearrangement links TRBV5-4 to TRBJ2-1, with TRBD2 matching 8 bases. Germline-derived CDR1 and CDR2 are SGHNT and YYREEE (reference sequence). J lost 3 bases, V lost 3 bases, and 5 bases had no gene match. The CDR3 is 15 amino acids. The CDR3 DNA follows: TGTGCCAGCAGCTCCTTTGCGGGGGGCTACAATGAGCAGTTCTTC. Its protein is CASSSFAGGYNEQFF.

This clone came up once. In DNA form, the CDR3 reads TGTGCCTGGAGTTCAGGGGGGACTCAGCCCCAGCATTTT. Amino acid sequence: CAWSSGGTQPQHF. The chain has TRBV30 and TRBJ1-5, with 7 bases identical to TRBD1. From germline, CDR1 is GTSNPN and CDR2 SVGIG (reference sequence). Unmatched junction bases numbered 4, after V lost 2 bases and J lost 6 bases. The CDR3 has 13 residues.

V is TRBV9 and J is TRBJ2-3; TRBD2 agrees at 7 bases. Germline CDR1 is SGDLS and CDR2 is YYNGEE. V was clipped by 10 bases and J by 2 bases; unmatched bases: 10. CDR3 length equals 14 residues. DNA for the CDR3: TGTGCCTCCCTGGGGGGGGAGAACACAGATACGCAGTATTTT. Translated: CASLGGENTDTQYF.

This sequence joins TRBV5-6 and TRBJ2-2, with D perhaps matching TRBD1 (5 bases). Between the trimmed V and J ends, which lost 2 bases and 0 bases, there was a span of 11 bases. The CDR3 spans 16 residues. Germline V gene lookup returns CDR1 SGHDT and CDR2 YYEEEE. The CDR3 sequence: CASSFWKGTNTGELFF. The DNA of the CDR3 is TGTGCCAGCAGCTTTTGGAAGGGGACGAACACCGGGGAGCTGTTTTTT.

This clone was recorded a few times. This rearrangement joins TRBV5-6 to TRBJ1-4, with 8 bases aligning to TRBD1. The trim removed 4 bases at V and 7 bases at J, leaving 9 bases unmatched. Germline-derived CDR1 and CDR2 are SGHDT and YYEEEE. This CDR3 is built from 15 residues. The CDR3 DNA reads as TGTGCCAGCAGCCTAAAGACAGGGGCAGGTGAAAAACTGTTTTTT. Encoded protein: CASSLKTGAGEKLFF.

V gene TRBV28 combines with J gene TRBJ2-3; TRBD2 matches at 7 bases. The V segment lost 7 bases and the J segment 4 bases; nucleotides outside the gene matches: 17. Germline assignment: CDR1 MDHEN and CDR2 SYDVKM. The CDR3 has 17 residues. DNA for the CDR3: TGTGCCAGCACCCCCGGTGCGGGGGATCCCCCCCCAGATACGCAGTATTTT. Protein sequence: CASTPGAGDPPPDTQYF.

The CDR3: CASSSLTWNRGSYEQYF. As DNA, the CDR3 is TGTGCCAGCAGCTCCCTCACATGGAACAGGGGTTCCTACGAGCAGTACTTC. This chain links TRBV7-6 with TRBJ2-7; TRBD1 aligns across 7 bases. The CDR3 extends over 17 amino acids. The V gene's germline CDR1 is SGHVS and CDR2 FNYEAQ. Trimming took 4 bases from V and 1 from J; bases not matched to a gene: 13.

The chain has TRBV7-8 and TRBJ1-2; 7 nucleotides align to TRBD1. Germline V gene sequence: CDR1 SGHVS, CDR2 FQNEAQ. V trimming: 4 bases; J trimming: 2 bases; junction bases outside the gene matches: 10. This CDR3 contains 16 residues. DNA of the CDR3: TGTGCCAGCAGCTCGTGGTCGAGGACAGGCAACTATGGCTACACCTTC. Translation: CASSSWSRTGNYGYTF.

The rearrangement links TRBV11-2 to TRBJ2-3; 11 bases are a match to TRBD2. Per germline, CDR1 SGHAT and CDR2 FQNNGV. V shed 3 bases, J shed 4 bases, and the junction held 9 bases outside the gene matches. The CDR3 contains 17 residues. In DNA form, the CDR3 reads TGTGCCAGCAGCTTGGCTAGACTAGCGGGGCTCGCAGATACGCAGTATTTT. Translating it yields CASSLARLAGLADTQYF. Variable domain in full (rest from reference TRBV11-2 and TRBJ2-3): EAGVAQSPRYKIIEKRQSVAFWCNPISGHATLYWYQQILGQGPKLLIQFQNNGVVDDSQLPKDRFSAERLKGVDSTLKIQPAKLEDSAVYLCASSLARLAGLADTQYFGPGTRLTVL.

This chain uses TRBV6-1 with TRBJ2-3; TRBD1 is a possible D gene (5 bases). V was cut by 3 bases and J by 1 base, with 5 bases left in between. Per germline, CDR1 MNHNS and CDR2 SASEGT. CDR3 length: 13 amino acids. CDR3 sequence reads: CASSDRGTDTQYF. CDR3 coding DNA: TGTGCCAGCAGTGACAGGGGCACAGATACGCAGTATTTT.

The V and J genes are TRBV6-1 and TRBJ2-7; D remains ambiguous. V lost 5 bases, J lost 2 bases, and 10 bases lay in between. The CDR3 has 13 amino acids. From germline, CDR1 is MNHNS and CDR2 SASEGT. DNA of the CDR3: TGTGCCAGCAGTTCACAGCCAACCTACGAGCAGTACTTC. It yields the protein CASSSQPTYEQYF.

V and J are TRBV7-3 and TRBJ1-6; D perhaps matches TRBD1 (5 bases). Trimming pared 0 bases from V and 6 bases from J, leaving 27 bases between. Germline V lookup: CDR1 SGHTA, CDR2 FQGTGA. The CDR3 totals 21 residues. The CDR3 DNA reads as TGTGCCAGCAGCTTAACCCCGTCAGGCGGGGCGAGGAGGAAGCTTAATTCACCCCTCCACTTT. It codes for CASSLTPSGGARRKLNSPLHF. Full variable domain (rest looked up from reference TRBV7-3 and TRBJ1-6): GAGVSQTPSNKVTEKGKYVELRCDPISGHTALYWYRQSLGQGPEFLIYFQGTGAADDSGLPNDRFFAVRPEGSVSTLKIQRTERGDSAVYLCASSLTPSGGARRKLNSPLHFGNGTRLTVT.